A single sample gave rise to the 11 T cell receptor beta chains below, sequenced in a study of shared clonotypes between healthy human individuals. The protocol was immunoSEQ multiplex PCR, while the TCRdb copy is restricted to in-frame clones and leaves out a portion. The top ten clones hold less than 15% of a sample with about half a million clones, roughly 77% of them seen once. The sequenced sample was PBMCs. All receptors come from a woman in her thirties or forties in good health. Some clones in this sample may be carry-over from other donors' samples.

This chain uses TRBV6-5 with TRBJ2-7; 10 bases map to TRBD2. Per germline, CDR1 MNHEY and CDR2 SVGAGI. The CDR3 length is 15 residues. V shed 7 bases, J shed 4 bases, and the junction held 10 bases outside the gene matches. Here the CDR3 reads CASMVTSGTGYEQYF. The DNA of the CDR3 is TGTGCCAGCATGGTAACTAGCGGGACGGGATACGAGCAGTACTTC.

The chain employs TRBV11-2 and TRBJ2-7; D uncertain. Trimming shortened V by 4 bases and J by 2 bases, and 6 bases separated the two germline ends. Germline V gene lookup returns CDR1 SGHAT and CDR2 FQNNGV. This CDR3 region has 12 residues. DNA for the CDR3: TGTGCCAGCAGCTGGATCCCCTACGAGCAGTACTTC. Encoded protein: CASSWIPYEQYF.

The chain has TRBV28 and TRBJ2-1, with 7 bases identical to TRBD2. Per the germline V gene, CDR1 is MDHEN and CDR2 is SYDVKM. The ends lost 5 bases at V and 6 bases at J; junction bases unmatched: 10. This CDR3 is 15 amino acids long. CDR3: CASSTSGKGFNEQFF. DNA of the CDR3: TGTGCCAGCAGTACGAGCGGGAAGGGATTCAATGAGCAGTTCTTC.

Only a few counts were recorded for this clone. DNA of the CDR3: TGTGCCTGGAGTGTACGCGGAACTCGGACCCAGTACTTC. Translation gives CAWSVRGTRTQYF. V gene TRBV30 combines with J gene TRBJ2-5; D remains unclear. This CDR3 comprises 13 residues. Trimming shortened V by 0 bases and J by 7 bases, and 12 bases separated the two germline ends. CDR1 is GTSNPN, CDR2 SVGIG, per germline (reference sequence).

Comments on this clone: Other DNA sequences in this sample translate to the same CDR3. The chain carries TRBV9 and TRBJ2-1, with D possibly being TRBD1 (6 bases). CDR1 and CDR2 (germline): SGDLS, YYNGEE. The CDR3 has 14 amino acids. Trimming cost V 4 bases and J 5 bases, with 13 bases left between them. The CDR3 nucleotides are TGTGCCAGCAGCCCCCAGGGGTCCCACAATGAGCAGTTCTTC. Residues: CASSPQGSHNEQFF.

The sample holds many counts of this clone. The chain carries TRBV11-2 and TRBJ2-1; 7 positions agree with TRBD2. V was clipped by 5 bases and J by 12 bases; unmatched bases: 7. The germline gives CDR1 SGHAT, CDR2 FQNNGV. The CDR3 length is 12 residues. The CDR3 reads CASSPGGTRQFF. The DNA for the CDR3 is TGTGCCAGCAGCCCCGGGGGGACCCGGCAGTTCTTC.

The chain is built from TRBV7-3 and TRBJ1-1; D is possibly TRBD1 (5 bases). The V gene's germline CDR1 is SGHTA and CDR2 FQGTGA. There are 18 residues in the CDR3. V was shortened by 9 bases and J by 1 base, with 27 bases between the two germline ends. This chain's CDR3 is CASPGGRAGDTQNTEAFF. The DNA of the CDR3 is TGTGCCAGTCCCGGAGGGCGGGCGGGGGATACCCAGAACACTGAAGCTTTCTTT.

The CDR3 coding sequence is TGTGCCAGCAGCTTGGAGGGCAGGTTGGGGTACGAGCAGTACTTC. Amino acids: CASSLEGRLGYEQYF. The rearrangement uses TRBV5-6 and TRBJ2-7; D ambiguous. The CDR3 sequence is 15 residues long. Germline CDR1 reads SGHDT; CDR2 reads YYEEEE. Trimming took off 0 bases at V and 4 bases at J, with 14 bases between the two ends.

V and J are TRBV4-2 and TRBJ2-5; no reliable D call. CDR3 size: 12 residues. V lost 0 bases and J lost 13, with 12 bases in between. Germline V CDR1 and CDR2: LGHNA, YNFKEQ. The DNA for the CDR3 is TGTGCCAGCAGCCAAGACGTTGCGGTGCGGTACTTC. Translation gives CASSQDVAVRYF.

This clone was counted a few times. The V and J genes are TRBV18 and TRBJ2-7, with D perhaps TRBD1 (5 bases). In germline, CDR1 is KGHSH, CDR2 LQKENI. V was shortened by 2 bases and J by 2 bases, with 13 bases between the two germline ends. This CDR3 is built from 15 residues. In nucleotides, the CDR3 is TGTGCCAGCTCACCAGGGCAGGGCCCCACCTACGAGCAGTACTTC. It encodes CASSPGQGPTYEQYF.

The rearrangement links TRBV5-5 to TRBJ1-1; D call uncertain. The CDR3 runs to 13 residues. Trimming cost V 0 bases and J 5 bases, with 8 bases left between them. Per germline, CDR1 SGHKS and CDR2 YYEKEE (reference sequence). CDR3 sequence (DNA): TGTGCCAGCAGCTTGGGTTTGGGGACTGAAGCTTTCTTT. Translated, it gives CASSLGLGTEAFF. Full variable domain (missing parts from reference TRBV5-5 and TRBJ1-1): DAGVTQSPTHLIKTRGQQVTLRCSPISGHKSVSWYQQVLGQGPQFIFQYYEKEERGRGNFPDRFSARQFPNYSSELNVNALLLGDSALYLCASSLGLGTEAFFGQGTRLTVV.